This T cell receptor beta chain was found in a study of breast tumors, draining lymph nodes, adjacent tissues. Notes on the study in general: Most tumor T cells seemingly derive from lymph node, then expand in tumor. Luminal-like breast cancer showed significantly greater tumor-nontumor repertoire similarity than basal-like breast cancer did. Tumor TCR diversity was below lymph nodes but above nontumor tissue. The lymph node origin of tumor T cells was framed as consistent with a hypothesis, not demonstrated.

Each CDR3 protein gets one entry after TCRdb re-called the multiplex PCR reads with MiXCR. The repertoire holds about 270,000 distinct CDR3 sequences, with under 35% as singletons. This clonotype has ten or more counts. What it binds is not known. Axillary draining lymph nodes of breast cancer patients supplied the node samples. The V and J ends lost 1 base and 3 bases, in that order; junction bases with no gene match: 9. The CDR3 spans 17 residues. The germline gives CDR1 MGHRA, CDR2 YSYEKL. Sequencing was performed on axillary lymph node tissue. The receptor's source is a female donor with breast cancer. Some clones in this sample may be carry-over from other donors' samples. The V gene is TRBV4-1, the J gene TRBJ2-7, with 10 bases matching TRBD2. The chain's CDR3 is CASSQATGTSAIYEQYF. The CDR3 DNA reads TGCGCCAGCAGCCAAGCTACCGGGACTAGCGCCATCTACGAGCAGTACTTC.